This TCR beta chain was sequenced for a study of cytomegalovirus exposure and HLA in healthy donors. In the study overall: Of all 400 or so donors who were genotyped, 75% to 90% belonged to the Caucasian-associated ancestry cluster.

This clone was detected only a few times. The PCR used 60 Vbeta and 13 Jbeta primers. TCRdb keeps only in-frame clones here, not all; method: immunoSEQ multiplex PCR. The table shows about 140,000 clones, with roughly three fifths occurring only once. The CDR3 loop spans 15 amino acids. Germline V gene data show CDR1 as LGHNA and CDR2 as YSLEER. The V end lost 0 bases, the J end lost 6 bases, and 12 bases lay between the germline ends. The rearrangement joins TRBV4-3 to TRBJ1-5, with D perhaps TRBD1 (5 bases). The TCR was taken from a male donor in good health and CMV-seronegative. The sample comprised PBMCs. CDR3: CASSQDRVGGQPQHF. The CDR3, as DNA: TGCGCCAGCAGCCAAGACAGGGTGGGAGGTCAGCCCCAGCATTTT.